Listed below are T cell receptor beta chains from one sample, sequenced in a study of immune evolution from preneoplasia to lung adenocarcinoma. Repertoires were generated with immunoSEQ multiplex PCR, while TCRdb's copy carries only in-frame clones and drops some. The sample lists 9,500 to 10,000 clones; 70% to 90% were seen once. The sequenced material came from FFPE invasive lung adenocarcinoma tissue. The receptors derive from a person in their 70s with invasive lung adenocarcinoma. Some clones in this sample may be carry-over from other donors' samples. Each CDR3 is given with its conserved first and last residue. D genes are given only for firm matches. The size entry is marked missing in some rows and otherwise reads once, few, many or a size class.

TRBV30	TRBJ2-1	-	-	CAWRVTGMGEQFF	TGTGCCTGGAGGGTTACAGGGATGGGGGAGCAGTTCTTC
TRBV2	TRBJ2-5	few	-	CASKGGATNIAQYF	TGTGCCAGCAAGGGCGGGGCCACCAACATCGCCCAGTACTTC
TRBV5-4	TRBJ1-2	-	TRBD1	CASSDRGYGYTF	TGTGCCAGCAGCGACAGGGGATATGGCTACACCTTC
TRBV2	TRBJ1-4	-	TRBD1	CASSVGQREKLFF	TGTGCCAGCAGTGTGGGACAGCGCGAAAAACTGTTTTTT
TRBV6-5	TRBJ1-5	-	-	CASMGLEGGNQPQHF	TGTGCCAGCATGGGGCTTGAGGGGGGCAATCAGCCCCAGCATTTT
TRBV11-2	TRBJ1-1	-	-	CASSLEQIPAFF	TGTGCCAGCAGCTTAGAACAGATTCCAGCTTTCTTT
TRBV6-1	TRBJ2-5	-	-	CASRLPGETQYF	TGTGCCAGCAGGTTACCGGGAGAGACCCAGTACTTC
TRBV4-2	TRBJ2-2	once	-	CAAKGGNTGELFF	TGTGCCGCCAAGGGGGGGAACACCGGGGAGCTGTTTTTT
TRBV10-2	TRBJ2-7	-	-	CASSGPGEDEQYF	TGCGCCAGCAGTGGGCCAGGGGAGGACGAGCAGTACTTC
TRBV19	TRBJ2-3	-	TRBD2	CASSTRTSGTFTDTQYF	TGTGCCAGTAGTACAAGGACTAGCGGGACCTTCACAGATACGCAGTATTTT
TRBV4-1	TRBJ2-3	-	-	CASSQFPVDTQYF	TGCGCCAGCAGCCAATTCCCCGTGGATACGCAGTATTTT
TRBV2	TRBJ2-2	-	TRBD2	CASRRTSGGAGELFF	TGTGCCAGCAGGCGGACTAGCGGGGGGGCCGGGGAGCTGTTTTTT
TRBV27	TRBJ2-2	few	-	CASSLKGFTGELFF	TGTGCCAGCAGTTTAAAAGGGTTCACCGGGGAGCTGTTTTTT
TRBV23-1	TRBJ1-1	-	-	CASSQDIRGEGNTEAFF	TGCGCCAGCAGTCAAGATATCCGGGGTGAGGGGAACACTGAAGCTTTCTTT
TRBV29-1	TRBJ2-3	-	-	CSAGPGDTQYF	TGCAGCGCCGGGCCCGGCGATACGCAGTATTTT
TRBV28	TRBJ1-2	-	-	CASSSRGGYGYTF	TGTGCCAGCAGCTCCCGGGGCGGCTATGGCTACACCTTC
TRBV7-2	TRBJ2-2	-	TRBD2	CASSPAGTNTGELFF	TGTGCCAGCAGCCCAGCGGGGACGAACACCGGGGAGCTGTTTTTT
TRBV29-1	TRBJ1-4	few	-	CSVEVGYNEKLFF	TGCAGCGTTGAAGTGGGGTATAATGAAAAACTGTTTTTT
TRBV27	TRBJ2-1	-	TRBD2	CASRPLRDVGLGANEQFF	TGTGCCAGCAGACCACTCCGGGATGTGGGACTAGGGGCCAATGAGCAGTTCTTC
TRBV28	TRBJ2-1	-	TRBD2	CASSSLAGNGYNEQFF	TGTGCCAGCAGTTCCTTAGCGGGGAATGGTTACAATGAGCAGTTCTTC
TRBV5-8	TRBJ2-6	-	-	CASSLETAGANVLTF	TGTGCCAGCAGCTTGGAGACAGCCGGGGCCAACGTCCTGACTTTC
TRBV6-4	TRBJ1-1	few	-	CASSASPGNTEAFF	TGTGCCAGCAGTGCCTCCCCAGGGAACACTGAAGCTTTCTTT
TRBV6-1	TRBJ2-6	-	-	CASSPKAGGANVLTF	TGTGCCAGCAGTCCCAAAGCCGGTGGGGCCAACGTCCTGACTTTC